The clone carrying this T cell receptor (beta chain) was seen a single time. The antigen remains undetermined. This sample was taken from a study of shared clonotypes between healthy human individuals. Some clones are missing from TCRdb's copy, which holds only in-frame ones; the method was immunoSEQ multiplex PCR. The sample carries about 2 million clones, 95% recorded once. Study conclusions and caveats: Rarefaction gave evidence that sorted-subset sequencing remained incomplete despite large depth. Several donors held about 5.1% of naive CD4 clonotypes in common.

Germline V gives CDR1 MNHEY, CDR2 SMNVEV (reference sequence). V dropped 8 bases and J dropped 0; count of bases not matched to a gene: 16. The CDR3 consists of 17 residues. The source material was naive CD4+ T cells sorted from blood. Specified subset: CD45RA+ positively selected. This TCR came from a man younger than 35 in good health. V gene TRBV27 combines with J gene TRBJ2-7, with 7 bases matching TRBD2. The DNA for the CDR3 is TGTGCCAGCGGGACGTTGGCCAGAGCGGGACGCTCCTACGAGCAGTACTTC. Translation gives CASGTLARAGRSYEQYF.